The 13 T cell receptor beta chains below come from one sample, sequenced in a study of T cells after yellow fever vaccination. TCRdb analysed the 5' RACE reads with MiXCR anew, one entry per CDR3 protein. The sample has about 220,000 distinct CDR3 sequences; roughly 3.3% are singletons. The sample was CD4+ T cells sorted from PBMCs, taken 10 days after the yellow fever booster vaccination. All receptors come from a young man who received the YFV17D yellow fever vaccine.

The rearrangement uses TRBV5-1 and TRBJ2-1; the match to TRBD2 covers 7 bases. Germline trimming cut 4 bases from V and 5 bases from J; bases unmatched to any gene: 12. Germline CDR1 and CDR2: SGHRS and YFSETQ. The CDR3 totals 16 residues. This CDR3 is CASSQTSTPGDNEQFF. CDR3 coding DNA: TGCGCCAGCAGCCAGACTAGCACCCCGGGTGACAATGAGCAGTTCTTC.

This clonotype was found many times. The chain uses TRBV7-3 and TRBJ1-1; tentatively, D is TRBD1 (5 bases). Germline loops: CDR1 SGHTA, CDR2 FQGTGA. This CDR3 is 14 amino acids long. V was clipped by 3 bases and J by 5 bases, with 13 bases between them. The CDR3 coding sequence is TGTGCCAGCAGCTTGTACGGGACTAATACTGAAGCTTTCTTT. The encoded protein is CASSLYGTNTEAFF.

This clonotype was counted between two and nine times. The chain has TRBV5-4 and TRBJ2-3, with TRBD2 matching 10 bases. This CDR3 contains 14 residues. The V gene end was trimmed by 4 bases and the J gene end by 8 bases; junction bases not matched to a gene: 7. Germline CDR1 reads SGHNT; CDR2 reads YYREEE (reference sequence). The CDR3 nucleotides are TGTGCCAGCAGCGGGGGACTAGCGAGCAGTACGCAGTATTTT. This encodes CASSGGLASSTQYF.

The chain recombines TRBV6-6 with TRBJ1-4; 8 bases fit TRBD1. Germline V gene lookup returns CDR1 MNHNY and CDR2 SVGAGI (reference sequence). V was pared by 6 bases and J by 8 bases, with 11 bases of the junction left unmatched. The CDR3 has 15 amino acids. CDR3 region: CASSDAQGAGEKLFF. The DNA of the CDR3 is TGTGCCAGCAGCGACGCTCAGGGGGCAGGCGAAAAACTGTTTTTT.

This clonotype was seen many times. The chain joins TRBV18 to TRBJ2-7; TRBD1 agrees at 10 bases. This CDR3 has 16 residues. The germline CDR1 and CDR2 sequences are KGHSH and LQKENI. The J segment lost 3 bases and the V segment lost 3 bases, leaving 8 bases of the junction unmatched. The CDR3 nucleotides read TGTGCCAGCTCACCCCCTGGGACAGGGGCCCTCTACGAGCAGTACTTC. It yields the protein CASSPPGTGALYEQYF.

This clonotype was counted only a few times. This sequence joins TRBV12-3 or TRBV12-4 and TRBJ2-3, with 9 bases matching TRBD2. The CDR3 length is 14 residues. J gave up 2 bases and V 8 bases, and 5 bases lay outside the gene matches. The CDR3 DNA is TGTGCCAGCGGGGGACTAGCCAACACAGATACGCAGTATTTT. Translating gives CASGGLANTDTQYF.

The chain carries TRBV20-1 and TRBJ1-2; 7 bases align to TRBD1. The V gene end was trimmed by 0 bases and the J gene end by 3 bases; junction bases not matched to a gene: 1. The CDR3 covers 13 residues. CDR1 and CDR2 from the germline V gene are DFQATT and SNEGSKA (reference sequence). In DNA, the CDR3 is TGCAGTGCTAGAGACGACAGGGACTATGGCTACACCTTC. Its protein product is CSARDDRDYGYTF.

The chain carries TRBV29-1 and TRBJ1-1; 9 nucleotides align to TRBD1. Germline loops: CDR1 SQVTM, CDR2 ANQGSEA. This CDR3 has 14 residues. Trimming cost V 4 bases and J 8 bases; bases outside gene matches: 11. This CDR3 reads CSVVGDRDFGEAFF. In DNA form, the CDR3 reads TGCAGCGTTGTGGGGGACAGGGATTTCGGCGAAGCTTTCTTT.

This clonotype was recorded at least ten times. The chain employs TRBV5-1 and TRBJ2-5, with D possibly being TRBD1 or TRBD2 (5 bases each). V was cut by 9 bases and J by 4 bases, with 16 bases left in between. The germline V gene has CDR1 SGHRS and CDR2 YFSETQ. The CDR3 length is 13 residues. In nucleotides, the CDR3 is TGCGCCACCGCGAACGGGGACGGAGAGACCCAGTACTTC. Translated, it gives CATANGDGETQYF.

This clonotype was recorded many times. The CDR3 spells CASSLEWGILETQYF. The CDR3, as DNA: TGTGCCAGCAGCTTAGAGTGGGGGATCCTGGAGACCCAGTACTTC. The chain is built from TRBV7-2 and TRBJ2-5; either TRBD1 or TRBD2 may supply D (5 bases each). The CDR3 sequence is 15 residues long. V was trimmed by 1 base and J by 5 bases, leaving 14 bases between them. From germline, CDR1 is SGHTA and CDR2 FQGNSA.

This clonotype was found a few times. This CDR3 reads CASSPTGGIEAFF. The CDR3 DNA sequence: TGTGCCAGCAGCCCTACTGGAGGGATTGAAGCTTTCTTT. The chain has TRBV7-8 and TRBJ1-1, with D hard to call. The CDR3 length is 13 residues. The ends were cut back, 5 bases at V and 7 bases at J, with 14 bases in the middle. The germline CDR1 and CDR2 sequences are SGHVS and FQNEAQ.

There are many counts of this clonotype. V usage is TRBV10-3 and J usage is TRBJ1-1; weak D call: TRBD1 (5 bases). The CDR3 totals 15 residues. Looked up from germline, CDR1 is ENHRY and CDR2 is SYGVKD. With 0 bases removed from V and 6 bases from J, the gap between germline ends came to 14 bases. The CDR3 protein is CAISESIREGPEAFF. As DNA, the CDR3 is TGTGCCATCAGTGAGTCGATTCGGGAGGGGCCTGAAGCTTTCTTT.

Written as DNA, the CDR3 is TGCAGTGCTAGTAGTATACTAGCGGGGCGGGAGCAGTTCTTC. This gives the protein CSASSILAGREQFF. The rearrangement joins TRBV20-1 to TRBJ2-1; 10 bases agree with TRBD2. This CDR3 has 14 amino acids. From germline, CDR1 is DFQATT and CDR2 SNEGSKA (reference sequence). J gave up 10 bases and V 3 bases, and 9 bases lay outside the gene matches.